This TCR beta chain stems from a study of cytomegalovirus exposure and HLA in healthy donors. On the study more broadly: Within an early data release were 65 million to 90 million unique TCRs drawn from HLA-typed donors.

The PCR employed 60 Vbeta primers together with 13 Jbeta primers. The table came from immunoSEQ multiplex PCR; TCRdb's copy has only in-frame clones and leaves some out. The repertoire holds about 120,000 clones, over 60% seen once, with 3.4% in the top ten. Regarding this clone: Its antigen remains unknown.

The CDR3 runs to 14 residues. CDR1 is SGHVS and CDR2 is FQNEAQ in the germline V gene. Between the trimmed V and J ends, which lost 0 bases and 2 bases, there was a span of 5 bases. Overall study results and limits: Later on, a genetic analysis was performed. It linked a missense variant in DCLRE1C with V- and J-gene trimming of TCR beta. A classifier reportedly called cytomegalovirus status with high sensitivity and specificity. Sequencing depth across donors, presence/absence analyses assumed, was roughly uniform.

This sequence was found in a man aged 25-45 years in good health and CMV-seronegative. The chain combines TRBV7-8 with TRBJ1-3, with D possibly matching TRBD1 (5 bases). The sequenced sample consisted of PBMCs. CDR3 bases: TGTGCCAGCAGCTTAGCGGGGCCTGGAAACACCATATATTTT. Translation: CASSLAGPGNTIYF. Variable domain in full (rest from reference TRBV7-8 and TRBJ1-3): GAGVSQSPRYKVAKRGQDVALRCDPISGHVSLFWYQQALGQGPEFLTYFQNEAQLDKSGLPSDRFFAERPEGSVSTLKIQRTQQEDSAVYLCASSLAGPGNTIYFGEGSWLTVV.